The sequence of this T cell receptor (beta chain) was determined in a study of radiation and T cells in renal cell carcinoma. Assay used: immunoSEQ multiplex PCR; TCRdb lists only in-frame clones, some missing. The sample holds 100,000 to 150,000 clones; approximately 80% are singletons and the top ten take around 3%. Time point here: baseline pretreatment blood. Treatment of the sample: 15 Gy SBRT to primary tumor, nephrectomy 4 weeks later. Looked up from germline, CDR1 is SGHRS and CDR2 is YFSETQ. V was trimmed by 5 bases and J by 4 bases, leaving 18 bases between them. This CDR3 has 15 amino acids.

The input for sequencing was blood, taken from a patient whose treatment included radiotherapy and nephrectomy. The V call is TRBV5-1, the J call TRBJ1-2; no clear D gene. This TCR derives from a woman aged 55-70 years with renal cell carcinoma. In DNA, the CDR3 is TGCGCCAGCAGTTCCGGGGAGCGGGCGGGCTATGGCTACACCTTC. This gives the protein CASSSGERAGYGYTF.